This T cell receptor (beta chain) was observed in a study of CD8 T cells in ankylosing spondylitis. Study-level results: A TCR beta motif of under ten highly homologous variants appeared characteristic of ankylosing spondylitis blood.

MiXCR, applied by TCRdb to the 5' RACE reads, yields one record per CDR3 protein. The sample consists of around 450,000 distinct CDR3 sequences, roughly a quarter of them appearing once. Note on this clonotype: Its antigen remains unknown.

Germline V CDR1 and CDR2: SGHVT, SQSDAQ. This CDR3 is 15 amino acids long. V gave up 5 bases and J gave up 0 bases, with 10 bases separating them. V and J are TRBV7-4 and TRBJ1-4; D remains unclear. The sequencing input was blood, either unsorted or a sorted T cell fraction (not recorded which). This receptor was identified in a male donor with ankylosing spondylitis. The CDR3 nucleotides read TGTGCCAGCAGCCACGAGGAACCAACTAATGAAAAACTGTTTTTT. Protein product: CASSHEEPTNEKLFF. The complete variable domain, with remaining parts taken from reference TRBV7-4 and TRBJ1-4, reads GAGVSQSPRYKVAKRGRDVALRCDSISGHVTLYWYRQTLGQGSEVLTYSQSDAQRDKSGRPSGRFSAERPERSVSTLKIQRTEQGDSAVYLCASSHEEPTNEKLFFGSGTQLSVL.